This entry lists 20 T cell receptor beta chains sequenced from one sample in a study of T-cell memory formation after mild COVID-19. In TCRdb, the 5' RACE reads were re-called with MiXCR into one record per CDR3 protein. In the table there are about 250,000 distinct CDR3 sequences, about 15% of which are singletons. The sample consisted of PBMCs or a T cell subset sorted from them (not recorded which). The receptor source for this set is a man aged 18 to 29 who had mild COVID-19 (a few samples of this study predate the infection). Cell type and time point are not known.

The chain has TRBV9 and TRBJ2-7; maybe TRBD1 (6 bases). The V end was cut by 1 base, the J end by 0 bases, with 11 bases between. From germline, CDR1 is SGDLS and CDR2 YYNGEE. The CDR3 runs 15 residues. CDR3 region: CASSVLGTNSYEQYF. CDR3 DNA sequence: TGTGCCAGCAGCGTACTGGGGACAAACTCCTACGAGCAGTACTTC.

This clonotype was counted many times. The J gene is TRBJ1-2, the V gene TRBV5-1; a possible D gene is TRBD1 (6 bases). The V end was cut by 4 bases, the J end by 5 bases, with 18 bases between. The CDR3 has 15 amino acids. Germline V gene sequence: CDR1 SGHRS, CDR2 YFSETQ. In nucleotides, the CDR3 is TGCGCCAGCAGCGAGGGACACGGGGAGGATTATGGCTACACCTTC. This codes for CASSEGHGEDYGYTF.

CDR3 protein: CASGQGPMNTEAFF. CDR3 bases: TGCGCCAGCGGACAGGGCCCCATGAACACTGAAGCTTTCTTT. The chain carries TRBV5-1 and TRBJ1-1; TRBD1 agrees at 8 bases. Germline V lookup: CDR1 SGHRS, CDR2 YFSETQ. The CDR3 runs to 14 residues. Unmatched junction bases numbered 5, after V lost 7 bases and J lost 0 bases.

The chain uses TRBV7-2 and TRBJ1-5; the D is unclear. CDR3 size: 12 residues. Germline loops: CDR1 SGHTA, CDR2 FQGNSA. Trimming took off 4 bases at V and 4 bases at J, with 5 bases between the two ends. The CDR3 sequence is CASSWQNQPQHF. CDR3 bases: TGTGCCAGCAGCTGGCAAAATCAGCCCCAGCATTTT.

This sequence joins TRBV5-6 and TRBJ2-4; D is unresolved. Trimming took 0 bases from V and 2 from J, leaving 0 bases between them. CDR3 size: 12 residues. CDR1 and CDR2 from the germline V gene are SGHDT and YYEEEE. CDR3 in DNA: TGTGCCAGCAGCTTGGCCAAAAACATTCAGTACTTC. Encoded protein: CASSLAKNIQYF.

The rearrangement links TRBV14 to TRBJ1-4; no reliable D call. The germline V and J ends were trimmed by 0 bases and 3 bases, with 8 bases remaining between them. The CDR3 covers 15 residues. Germline CDR1 SGHDN, CDR2 FVKESK. CDR3 region: CASSQEWASNEKLFF. CDR3 coding DNA: TGTGCCAGCAGCCAAGAATGGGCTTCTAATGAAAAACTGTTTTTT.

V usage is TRBV18 and J usage is TRBJ2-1; the match to TRBD2 covers 10 bases. The CDR3 sequence is 16 residues long. Germline V CDR1 and CDR2: KGHSH, LQKENI. V lost 4 bases, J lost 6 bases, and 9 bases stayed unmatched. The CDR3 nucleotides read TGTGCCAGCTCACTCCCGGGACTAGCGATCTCCAATGAGCAGTTCTTC. This sequence encodes CASSLPGLAISNEQFF. Drawing the rest from reference TRBV18 and TRBJ2-1, the complete variable domain is NAGVMQNPRHLVRRRGQEARLRCSPMKGHSHVYWYRQLPEEGLKFMVYLQKENIIDESGMPKERFSAEFPKEGPSILRIQQVVRGDSAAYFCASSLPGLAISNEQFFGPGTRLTVL.

The chain has TRBV3-1 and TRBJ1-6; tentatively, D is TRBD1 (5 bases). V was trimmed by 2 bases and J by 0 bases, leaving 14 bases between them. CDR1 and CDR2 (germline): LGHDT, YNNKEL (reference sequence). This CDR3 region has 18 residues. The CDR3 reads CASSQYWDLSSYNSPLHF. The CDR3 DNA is TGTGCCAGCAGCCAATACTGGGACTTAAGCTCCTATAATTCACCCCTCCACTTT. Full variable domain (missing parts from reference TRBV3-1 and TRBJ1-6): DTAVSQTPKYLVTQMGNDKSIKCEQNLGHDTMYWYKQDSKKFLKIMFSYNNKELIINETVPNRFSPKSPDKAHLNLHINSLELGDSAVYFCASSQYWDLSSYNSPLHFGNGTRLTVT.

This clonotype showed up many times. DNA of the CDR3: TGTGCCAGCAGTTTAGACTTACAAGCGGGCCCGTCCGAAAAACTGTTTTTT. Translating gives CASSLDLQAGPSEKLFF. V is TRBV12-3 or TRBV12-4 and J is TRBJ1-4; D remains ambiguous. The CDR3 has 17 amino acids. The V gene lost 1 base and the J gene lost 8 bases, with 20 bases spanning the gap.

This clonotype was observed a handful of times. The gene calls are TRBV7-9 and TRBJ1-2, with D uncertain. The CDR3 runs 12 residues. Deletions cut 5 bases from V and 8 bases from J, with 12 bases between. Per the germline V gene, CDR1 is SEHNR and CDR2 is FQNEAQ (reference sequence). CDR3 region: CASSPNVEGYTF. CDR3 DNA: TGTGCCAGCAGCCCTAACGTAGAAGGCTACACCTTC.

This clonotype has only a few counts. The chain recombines TRBV5-4 with TRBJ2-7, with no clear D. The CDR3 length is 16 residues. Germline V gene data show CDR1 as SGHNT and CDR2 as YYREEE (reference sequence). With 3 bases removed from V and 6 bases from J, the gap between germline ends came to 22 bases. The CDR3 sequence is CASSSRKTAKELEQYF. Written as DNA, the CDR3 is TGTGCCAGCAGCTCGAGAAAAACAGCGAAGGAACTCGAGCAGTACTTC. Variable domain in full (rest from reference TRBV5-4 and TRBJ2-7): ETGVTQSPTHLIKTRGQQVTLRCSSQSGHNTVSWYQQALGQGPQFIFQYYREEENGRGNFPPRFSGLQFPNYSSELNVNALELDDSALYLCASSSRKTAKELEQYFGPGTRLTVT.

This clonotype was counted a few times. The rearrangement links TRBV7-9 to TRBJ2-5; TRBD2 matches at 11 bases. Germline V gene lookup returns CDR1 SEHNR and CDR2 FQNEAQ (reference sequence). With 5 bases clipped from V and 1 base from J, the junction kept 9 bases outside the gene matches. CDR3 length: 17 amino acids. This CDR3 is CASSVPGLAVLQETQYF. CDR3 nucleotides: TGTGCCAGCAGCGTACCGGGACTAGCGGTACTCCAAGAGACCCAGTACTTC.

The chain links TRBV10-3 to TRBJ2-3; 7 nucleotides align to TRBD1. From germline, CDR1 is ENHRY and CDR2 SYGVKD. Trimming cost V 10 bases and J 4 bases; bases outside gene matches: 8. The CDR3 loop spans 13 amino acids. This CDR3 is CATGTGEADTQYF. CDR3 in DNA: TGTGCCACCGGAACAGGGGAAGCAGATACGCAGTATTTT.

The genes are TRBV7-3 and TRBJ2-1; the D gene is possibly TRBD1 (5 bases). The CDR3 is 15 amino acids. The V end was cut by 5 bases, the J end by 7 bases, with 18 bases between. Looked up from germline, CDR1 is SGHTA and CDR2 is FQGTGA. The CDR3: CASSRGTGPWNEQFF. CDR3 in DNA: TGTGCCAGCAGCCGAGGCACAGGCCCATGGAATGAGCAGTTCTTC.

This clonotype was found many times. The V call is TRBV7-9, the J call TRBJ1-1; a possible D gene is TRBD1 (6 bases). Looked up from germline, CDR1 is SEHNR and CDR2 is FQNEAQ (reference sequence). The CDR3 consists of 14 residues. Trimming removed 3 bases at V and 4 bases at J, with 12 bases between. The CDR3 DNA follows: TGTGCCAGCAGCTTCGCGGCCAGGGGCACTGAAGCTTTCTTT. Residues: CASSFAARGTEAFF.

There are a few counts of this clonotype. The V and J genes are TRBV12-3 or TRBV12-4 and TRBJ2-2, with 7 bases identical to TRBD1. The CDR3 covers 14 residues. V dropped 3 bases and J dropped 6; count of bases not matched to a gene: 4. The CDR3 here is CASSFRQGAGELFF. The CDR3 DNA is TGTGCCAGCAGTTTCCGACAGGGCGCCGGGGAGCTGTTTTTT.

In this sample, this clonotype turned up a few times. The V and J genes are TRBV6-5 and TRBJ2-1; the D gene is possibly TRBD1 (6 bases). The CDR3 has 14 amino acids. Trimming cost V 3 bases and J 7 bases, with 13 bases left between them. Germline V CDR1 and CDR2: MNHEY, SVGAGI. The CDR3 loop reads CASSYYRADNEQFF. CDR3 in DNA: TGTGCCAGCAGTTATTACAGGGCGGATAATGAGCAGTTCTTC.

J is TRBJ1-5 and V is TRBV20-1, with unresolved D. CDR3 length equals 13 residues. Looked up from germline, CDR1 is DFQATT and CDR2 is SNEGSKA (reference sequence). The V and J ends lost 3 bases and 0 bases respectively, with 6 bases between them. CDR3 loop: CSARFFSNQPQHF. The CDR3 bases are TGCAGTGCTAGGTTCTTTAGCAATCAGCCCCAGCATTTT.

This clonotype was picked up a small number of times. The V and J genes are TRBV6-2 or TRBV6-3 and TRBJ2-6, with D possibly being TRBD1 or TRBD2 (6 bases each). V lost 6 bases and J 2 bases, leaving 17 bases between the germline ends. CDR1 MNHEY and CDR2 SVGEGT come from the germline V gene. This CDR3 has 17 amino acids. The CDR3 spells CASSPDGGRPGANVLTF. Here the CDR3 DNA reads TGTGCCAGCAGCCCTGACGGGGGCAGACCTGGGGCCAACGTCCTGACTTTC.

The chain uses TRBV5-1 and TRBJ2-3; TRBD2 matches 7 bases. Germline CDR1 reads SGHRS; CDR2 reads YFSETQ. Trimming took 3 bases from V and 10 from J; bases not matched to a gene: 11. The CDR3 spans 14 residues. The CDR3 nucleotides are TGCGCCAGCAGCTGGCCGACTAGCAAGGGTCCGCAGTATTTT. It specifies CASSWPTSKGPQYF.